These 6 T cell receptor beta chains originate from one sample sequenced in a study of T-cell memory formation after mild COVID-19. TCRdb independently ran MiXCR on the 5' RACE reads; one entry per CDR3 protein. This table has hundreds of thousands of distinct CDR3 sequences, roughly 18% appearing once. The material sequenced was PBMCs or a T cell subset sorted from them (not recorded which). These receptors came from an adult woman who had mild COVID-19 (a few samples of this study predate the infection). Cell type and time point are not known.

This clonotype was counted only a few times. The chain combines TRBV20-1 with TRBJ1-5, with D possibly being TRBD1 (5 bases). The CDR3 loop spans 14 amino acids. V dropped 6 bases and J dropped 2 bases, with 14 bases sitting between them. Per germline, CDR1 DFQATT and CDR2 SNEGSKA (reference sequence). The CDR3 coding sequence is TGCAGTGCGGGAAACTCCAGGGGCAATCAGCCCCAGCATTTT. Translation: CSAGNSRGNQPQHF.

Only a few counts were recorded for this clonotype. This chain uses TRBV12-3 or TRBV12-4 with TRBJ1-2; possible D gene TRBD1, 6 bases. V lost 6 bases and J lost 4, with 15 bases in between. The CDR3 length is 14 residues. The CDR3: CASRSTGEGYGYTF. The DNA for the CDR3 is TGTGCCAGCAGATCGACAGGCGAGGGCTATGGCTACACCTTC.

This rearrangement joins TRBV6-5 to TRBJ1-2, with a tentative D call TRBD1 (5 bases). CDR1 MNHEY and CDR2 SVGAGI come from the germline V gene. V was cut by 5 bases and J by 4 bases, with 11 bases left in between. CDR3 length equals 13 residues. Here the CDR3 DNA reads TGTGCCAGCAGTCCGGGGCCGATCTATGGCTACACCTTC. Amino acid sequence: CASSPGPIYGYTF.

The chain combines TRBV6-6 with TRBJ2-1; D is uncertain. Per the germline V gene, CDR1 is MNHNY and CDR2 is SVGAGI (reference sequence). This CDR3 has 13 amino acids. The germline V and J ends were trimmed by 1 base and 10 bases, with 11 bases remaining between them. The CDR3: CASSYLADPEQFF. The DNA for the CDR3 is TGTGCCAGCAGTTACTTAGCCGACCCAGAGCAGTTCTTC.

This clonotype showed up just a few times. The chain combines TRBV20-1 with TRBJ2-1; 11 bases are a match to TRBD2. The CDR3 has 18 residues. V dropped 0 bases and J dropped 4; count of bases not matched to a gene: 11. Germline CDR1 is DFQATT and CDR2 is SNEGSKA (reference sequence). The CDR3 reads CSARDLASGRPSYNEQFF. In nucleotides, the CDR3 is TGCAGTGCTAGAGATCTCGCTAGCGGGAGGCCCAGTTACAATGAGCAGTTCTTC.

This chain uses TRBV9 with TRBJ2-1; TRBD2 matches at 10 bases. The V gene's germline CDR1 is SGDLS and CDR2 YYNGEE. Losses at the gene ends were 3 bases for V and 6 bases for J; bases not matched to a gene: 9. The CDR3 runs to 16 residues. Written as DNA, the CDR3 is TGTGCCAGCAGCGCCCATCTAGCGGGAGCCAGCAATGAGCAGTTCTTC. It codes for CASSAHLAGASNEQFF.